This passage covers 8 T cell receptor beta chains from one sample sequenced in a study of cytomegalovirus exposure and HLA in healthy donors. 60 Vbeta and 13 Jbeta primers were used in PCR. Profiling relied on immunoSEQ multiplex PCR, and the TCRdb table lists in-frame clones only, not all of them. Of under 200,000 clones listed, about 75% were seen once; the top ten hold about 7.6%. Source material: PBMCs. Receptors were obtained from a woman aged 40 to 55 in good health and CMV-seropositive.

This chain links TRBV2 with TRBJ1-1; perhaps TRBD1 as D (6 bases). CDR3 size: 15 residues. CDR1 is SNHLY, CDR2 FYNNEI, per germline. Trimming stripped 6 bases from V and 4 bases from J, with 18 bases between. The CDR3 here is CASSRGQRSVTEAFF. CDR3 nucleotides: TGTGCCAGCAGCCGCGGACAGAGGTCGGTCACTGAAGCTTTCTTT.

This rearrangement joins TRBV27 to TRBJ2-3; 7 bases are shared with TRBD2. This CDR3 region has 15 residues. Trimming at V came to 3 bases and at J to 6 bases, leaving 9 bases not matched to a gene. The germline V gene encodes CDR1 MNHEY and CDR2 SMNVEV (reference sequence). CDR3 sequence: CASSLGGSGVDTQYF. The CDR3 DNA sequence: TGTGCCAGCAGTTTGGGCGGGAGTGGGGTGGATACGCAGTATTTT.

This sequence joins TRBV18 and TRBJ1-4; 10 bases are a match to TRBD1. V lost 1 base to trimming and J lost 7 bases; unmatched junction nucleotides: 9. Germline assignment: CDR1 KGHSH and CDR2 LQKENI. The CDR3 has 17 amino acids. CDR3 residues: CASSPQTGGQIGEKLFF. CDR3 DNA: TGTGCCAGCTCACCACAGACAGGGGGCCAGATCGGTGAAAAACTGTTTTTT.

The CDR3 here is CASRDNRDNTDTQYF. The CDR3 DNA follows: TGCGCCAGCAGGGACAATAGAGACAACACAGATACGCAGTATTTT. The chain links TRBV23-1 to TRBJ2-3; the D gene is possibly TRBD1 (5 bases). TRBV23-1 has ORF status, its function being uncertain. This CDR3 spans 15 amino acids. Deletions cut 6 bases from V and 2 bases from J, with 15 bases between.

The chain uses TRBV14 and TRBJ1-2, with D possibly being TRBD1 (6 bases). Germline CDR1 and CDR2: SGHDN and FVKESK. V lost 4 bases and J lost 2, with 14 bases in between. CDR3 length equals 15 residues. The CDR3, as DNA: TGTGCCAGCAGCCTACAGACAGGACCGAACTATGGCTACACCTTC. Translated: CASSLQTGPNYGYTF.

CDR3 coding DNA: TGTGCCAGCAGCGTAGCGGAGGGAGACTACAATGAGCAGTTCTTC. Its protein product is CASSVAEGDYNEQFF. The chain carries TRBV9 and TRBJ2-1, with D possibly matching TRBD2 (6 bases). Germline V CDR1 and CDR2: SGDLS, YYNGEE. With 0 bases removed from V and 3 bases from J, the gap between germline ends came to 10 bases. CDR3 length equals 15 residues.

This chain links TRBV7-9 with TRBJ2-5; tentatively, D is TRBD1 (5 bases). Germline V gene lookup returns CDR1 SEHNR and CDR2 FQNEAQ (reference sequence). The CDR3 is 13 amino acids. Trimming shortened V by 8 bases and J by 9 bases, and 19 bases separated the two germline ends. The CDR3, as DNA: TGTGCCAGCGAGAGTGGACAAGAGACGGCCCAGTACTTC. Protein sequence: CASESGQETAQYF.

The V call is TRBV11-1, the J call TRBJ2-7, with D possibly being TRBD2 (6 bases). Trimming cost V 0 bases and J 2 bases, with 11 bases left between them. Per the germline V gene, CDR1 is SGHAT and CDR2 is FQDESV (reference sequence). This CDR3 contains 15 residues. CDR3 in DNA: TGTGCCAGCAGCTTAGCGTGGAGGGGAGCCTACGAGCAGTACTTC. Translated: CASSLAWRGAYEQYF.